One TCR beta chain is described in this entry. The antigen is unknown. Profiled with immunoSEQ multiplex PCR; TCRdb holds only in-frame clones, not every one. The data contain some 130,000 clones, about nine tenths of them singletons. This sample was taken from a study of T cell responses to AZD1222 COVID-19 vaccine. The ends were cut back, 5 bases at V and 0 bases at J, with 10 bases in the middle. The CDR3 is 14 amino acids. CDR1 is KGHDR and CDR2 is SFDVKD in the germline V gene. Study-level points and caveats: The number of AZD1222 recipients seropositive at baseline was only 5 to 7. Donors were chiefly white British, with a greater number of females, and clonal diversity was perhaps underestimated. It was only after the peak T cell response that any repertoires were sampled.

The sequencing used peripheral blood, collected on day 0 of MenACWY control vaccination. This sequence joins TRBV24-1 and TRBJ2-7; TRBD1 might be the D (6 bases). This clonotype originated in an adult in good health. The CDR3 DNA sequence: TGTGCCACCAGTGTGACAGGACCCTCCTACGAGCAGTACTTC. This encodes CATSVTGPSYEQYF.